The 14 T cell receptor beta chains below all came from one sample that was sequenced in a study of OX40 agonist ivuxolimab in advanced cancers. Some clones are missing from TCRdb's copy, which holds only in-frame ones; the method was immunoSEQ multiplex PCR. The table records nearly 50,000 clones, about nine tenths of them present only once. The material sequenced was CD4+ or CD8+ T cells sorted from blood, taken in a trial of the OX40 agonist ivuxolimab. The source of these receptors is an adult with an advanced solid tumor such as melanoma, head and neck, liver or kidney cancer.

V usage is TRBV27 and J usage is TRBJ1-1; 7 positions match TRBD1. The length of the CDR3 is 13 residues. The V and J ends lost 8 bases and 0 bases, in that order; junction bases with no gene match: 3. CDR1 and CDR2 from the germline V gene are MNHEY and SMNVEV (reference sequence). The CDR3 DNA reads TGTGCCAGCGGGACAGCTATGAACACTGAAGCTTTCTTT. Protein: CASGTAMNTEAFF.

V is TRBV7-9 and J is TRBJ2-2; 9 nucleotides match TRBD1. Germline CDR1 SEHNR, CDR2 FQNEAQ (reference sequence). V dropped 6 bases and J dropped 4; count of bases not matched to a gene: 9. This CDR3 spans 16 amino acids. The CDR3 is CASSPRDRVSTGELFF. DNA of the CDR3: TGTGCCAGCAGTCCACGGGACAGGGTGAGCACCGGGGAGCTGTTTTTT.

The chain links TRBV6-5 to TRBJ2-2; D may be TRBD2 (6 bases). Trimming cost V 2 bases and J 6 bases, with 10 bases left between them. This CDR3 spans 14 amino acids. The V gene's germline CDR1 is MNHEY and CDR2 SVGAGI. CDR3 nucleotide sequence: TGTGCCAGCAGTTACCTACCGGGAGCCGGGGAGCTGTTTTTT. It encodes CASSYLPGAGELFF.

The chain is built from TRBV4-2 and TRBJ2-3, with 11 bases matching TRBD1. CDR1 is LGHNA and CDR2 is YNFKEQ in the germline V gene. This CDR3 is 16 amino acids long. The V and J ends lost 1 base and 7 bases, in that order; junction bases with no gene match: 7. The CDR3 DNA is TGTGCCAGCAGCCAAGGACGGACAGGGGGCATGTATACGCAGTATTTT. Protein: CASSQGRTGGMYTQYF.

The gene calls are TRBV9 and TRBJ2-7; D not certain. Germline CDR1 is SGDLS and CDR2 is YYNGEE. Trimming took off 4 bases at V and 0 bases at J, with 11 bases between the two ends. The CDR3 contains 14 residues. The CDR3 DNA reads TGTGCCAGCAGCAGGTCGTGGGGCTCCTACGAGCAGTACTTC. Translated: CASSRSWGSYEQYF.

This clone was observed a handful of times. The CDR3 nucleotides read TGTGCCAGCAGCTCAGGGGGAATTGAAGCTTTCTTT. It encodes CASSSGGIEAFF. This rearrangement joins TRBV13 to TRBJ1-1; TRBD1 matches 7 bases. The CDR3 is 12 residues long. CDR1 is PRHDT and CDR2 is FYEKMQ in the germline V gene (reference sequence). Trimming at V came to 4 bases and at J to 7 bases, leaving 3 bases not matched to a gene.

This rearrangement joins TRBV14 to TRBJ1-3, with TRBD1 matching over 9 bases. V shed 0 bases, J shed 8 bases, and the junction held 5 bases outside the gene matches. The CDR3 is made up of 15 amino acids. The germline gives CDR1 SGHDN, CDR2 FVKESK. Here the CDR3 reads CASSQDTGGRDTIYF. For the CDR3, the DNA is TGTGCCAGCAGCCAAGACACAGGGGGCCGGGACACCATATATTTT.

The rearrangement joins TRBV27 to TRBJ2-7; TRBD1 agrees at 7 bases. CDR3 length: 13 amino acids. Unmatched junction bases numbered 4, after V lost 6 bases and J lost 2 bases. Germline CDR1 and CDR2: MNHEY and SMNVEV (reference sequence). This CDR3 reads CASSNRGAYEQYF. The DNA for the CDR3 is TGTGCCAGCAGCAACAGGGGTGCCTACGAGCAGTACTTC.

This clone showed up just once. The chain carries TRBV6-5 and TRBJ1-5, with 9 bases identical to TRBD1. The junction had 1 base not matched to a gene; V was cut back by 6 bases and J by 1 base. The CDR3 has 14 amino acids. CDR1 is MNHEY, CDR2 SVGAGI, per germline. This CDR3 is CASSDRGSNQPQHF. The DNA of the CDR3 is TGTGCCAGCAGCGACAGGGGGAGCAATCAGCCCCAGCATTTT.

The chain has TRBV9 and TRBJ1-2; the D is unclear. The CDR3 consists of 20 residues. Germline CDR1 reads SGDLS; CDR2 reads YYNGEE. Trimming shortened V by 3 bases and J by 4 bases, and 31 bases separated the two germline ends. This CDR3 reads CASSGDGSGANLLYSYGYTF. The CDR3 nucleotides are TGTGCCAGCAGCGGAGACGGGTCTGGAGCGAACCTACTTTATAGCTATGGCTACACCTTC.

The chain couples TRBV19 to TRBJ2-7, with D possibly matching TRBD2 (7 bases). The CDR3 runs 14 residues. In germline, CDR1 is LNHDA, CDR2 SQIVND (reference sequence). Trimming pared 5 bases from V and 5 bases from J, leaving 16 bases between. DNA for the CDR3: TGTGCCAGTAGTTCTGGGGGGGCCAACAACGAGCAGTACGTC. Encoded protein: CASSSGGANNEQYV.

V and J are TRBV2 and TRBJ2-5; 11 nucleotides match TRBD1. V was pared by 4 bases and J by 3 bases, with 16 bases of the junction left unmatched. CDR1 and CDR2 (germline): SNHLY, FYNNEI. The CDR3 runs 19 residues. The CDR3 DNA is TGTGCCAGCAGTGTGGTTCCAGGACAGGGGGCCATACATAAAGAGACCCAGTACTTC. Protein sequence: CASSVVPGQGAIHKETQYF.

The rearrangement links TRBV7-9 to TRBJ2-1; TRBD2 aligns across 7 bases. Trimming took 4 bases from V and 3 from J; bases not matched to a gene: 6. Per germline, CDR1 SEHNR and CDR2 FQNEAQ (reference sequence). The CDR3 has 15 residues. CDR3 sequence: CASSSTAGRYNEQFF. The CDR3 DNA reads TGTGCCAGCAGCTCCACAGCGGGACGCTACAATGAGCAGTTCTTC. The variable domain in full, completed from reference TRBV7-9 and TRBJ2-1, reads DTGVSQNPRHKITKRGQNVTFRCDPISEHNRLYWYRQTLGQGPEFLTYFQNEAQLEKSRLLSDRFSAERPKGSFSTLEIQRTEQGDSAMYLCASSSTAGRYNEQFFGPGTRLTVL.

The chain employs TRBV7-8 and TRBJ2-2, with D tentatively TRBD1 (5 bases). CDR3 size: 18 residues. Trimming shortened V by 1 base and J by 1 base, and 16 bases separated the two germline ends. The germline V gene has CDR1 SGHVS and CDR2 FQNEAQ. The CDR3 region has the DNA TGTGCCAGCAGCTTAGATTCCCGGCAGGGCGAGAACACCGGGGAGCTGTTTTTT. This translates into CASSLDSRQGENTGELFF.